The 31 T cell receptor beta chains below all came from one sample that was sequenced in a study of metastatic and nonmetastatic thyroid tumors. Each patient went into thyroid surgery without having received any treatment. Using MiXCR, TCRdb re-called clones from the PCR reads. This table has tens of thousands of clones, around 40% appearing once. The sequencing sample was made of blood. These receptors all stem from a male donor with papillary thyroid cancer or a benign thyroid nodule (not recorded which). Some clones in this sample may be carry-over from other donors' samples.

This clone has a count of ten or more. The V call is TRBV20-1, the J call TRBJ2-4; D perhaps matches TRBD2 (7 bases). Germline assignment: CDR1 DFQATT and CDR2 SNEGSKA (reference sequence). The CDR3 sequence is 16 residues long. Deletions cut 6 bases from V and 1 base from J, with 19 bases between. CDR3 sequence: CSAELGGPVAKNIQYF. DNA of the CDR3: TGCAGTGCAGAGCTGGGGGGGCCAGTTGCCAAAAACATTCAGTACTTC.

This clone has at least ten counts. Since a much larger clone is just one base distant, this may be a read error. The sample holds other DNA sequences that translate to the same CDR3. CDR3 coding DNA: TGCGCCAGCAGCCCCGGGACGAGCGGATACAATGAGCAGTTCTTC. Translating it yields CASSPGTSGYNEQFF. This rearrangement joins TRBV5-1 to TRBJ2-1; D tentatively fits TRBD1 or TRBD2 (5 bases each). Trimming stripped 4 bases from V and 4 bases from J, with 15 bases between. The CDR3 length is 15 residues. Germline assignment: CDR1 SGHRS and CDR2 YFSETQ.

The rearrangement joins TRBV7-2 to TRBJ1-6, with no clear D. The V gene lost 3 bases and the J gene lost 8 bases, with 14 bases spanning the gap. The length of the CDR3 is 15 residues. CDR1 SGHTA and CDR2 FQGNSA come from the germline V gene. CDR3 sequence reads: CASSFSASRDSPLHF. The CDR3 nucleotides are TGTGCCAGCAGCTTCAGCGCCTCAAGGGATTCACCCCTCCACTTT.

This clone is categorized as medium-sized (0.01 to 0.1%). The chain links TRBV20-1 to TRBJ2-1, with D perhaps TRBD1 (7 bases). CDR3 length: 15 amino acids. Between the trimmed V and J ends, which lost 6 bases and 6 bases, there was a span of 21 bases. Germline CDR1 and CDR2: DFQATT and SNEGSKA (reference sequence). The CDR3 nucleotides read TGCAGTGCCCAGGGGGGTTTCGGGGAACGCAATGAGCAGTTCTTC. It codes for CSAQGGFGERNEQFF.

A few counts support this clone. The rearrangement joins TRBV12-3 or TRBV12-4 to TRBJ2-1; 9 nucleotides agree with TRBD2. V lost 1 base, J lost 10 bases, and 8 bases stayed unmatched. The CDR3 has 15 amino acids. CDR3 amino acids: CASSLGTGLAPEQFF. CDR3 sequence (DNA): TGTGCCAGCAGTTTAGGGACGGGACTAGCACCCGAGCAGTTCTTC.

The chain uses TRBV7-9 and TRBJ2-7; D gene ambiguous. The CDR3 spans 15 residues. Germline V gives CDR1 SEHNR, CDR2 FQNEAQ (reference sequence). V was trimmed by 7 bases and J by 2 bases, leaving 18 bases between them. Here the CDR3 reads CASTPGSTTTYEQYF. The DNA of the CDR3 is TGTGCCAGCACCCCGGGTAGCACAACGACCTACGAGCAGTACTTC.

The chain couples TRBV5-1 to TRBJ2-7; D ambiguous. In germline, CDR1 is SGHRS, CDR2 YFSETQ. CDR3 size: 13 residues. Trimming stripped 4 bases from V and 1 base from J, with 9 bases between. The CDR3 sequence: CASSPDNSYEQYF. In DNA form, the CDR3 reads TGCGCCAGCAGCCCAGACAATTCCTACGAGCAGTACTTC.

The CDR3 sequence: CASSKGTDYNSPLHF. The CDR3 coding sequence is TGTGCCAGCAGCAAGGGGACAGATTATAATTCACCCCTCCACTTT. The genes are TRBV3-1 and TRBJ1-6; 7 bases line up with TRBD1. Trimming at V came to 5 bases and at J to 4 bases, leaving 5 bases not matched to a gene. The germline V gene encodes CDR1 LGHDT and CDR2 YNNKEL (reference sequence). The CDR3 spans 15 residues. The full variable domain, in which reference TRBV3-1 and TRBJ1-6 provide the parts outside the CDR3, is DTAVSQTPKYLVTQMGNDKSIKCEQNLGHDTMYWYKQDSKKFLKIMFSYNNKELIINETVPNRFSPKSPDKAHLNLHINSLELGDSAVYFCASSKGTDYNSPLHFGNGTRLTVT.

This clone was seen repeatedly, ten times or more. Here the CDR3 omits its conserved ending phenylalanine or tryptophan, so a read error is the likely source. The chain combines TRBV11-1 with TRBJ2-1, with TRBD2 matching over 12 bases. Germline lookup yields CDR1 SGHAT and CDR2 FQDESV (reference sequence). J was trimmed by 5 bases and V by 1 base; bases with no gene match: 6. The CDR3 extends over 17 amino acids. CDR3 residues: CASSLELAGGPNNEQFV. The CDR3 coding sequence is TGTGCCAGCAGCTTAGAACTAGCGGGAGGACCAAACAATGAGCAGTTCGTC.

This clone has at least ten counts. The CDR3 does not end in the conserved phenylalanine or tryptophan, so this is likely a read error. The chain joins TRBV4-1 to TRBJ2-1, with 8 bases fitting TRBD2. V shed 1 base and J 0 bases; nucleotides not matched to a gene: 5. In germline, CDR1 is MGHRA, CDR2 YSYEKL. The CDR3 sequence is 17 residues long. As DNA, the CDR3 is TGCGCCAGCAGCCAAGGGGTGAGCGGGAGCTCCTACAATGAGCAGTTCGTC. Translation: CASSQGVSGSSYNEQFV.

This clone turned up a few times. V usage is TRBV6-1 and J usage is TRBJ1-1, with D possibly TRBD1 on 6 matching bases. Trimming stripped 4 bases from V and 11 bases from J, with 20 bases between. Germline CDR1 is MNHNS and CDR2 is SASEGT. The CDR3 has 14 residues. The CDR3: CASSAGPGQGTAFF. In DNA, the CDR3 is TGTGCCAGCAGTGCTGGACCGGGACAAGGTACGGCTTTCTTT.

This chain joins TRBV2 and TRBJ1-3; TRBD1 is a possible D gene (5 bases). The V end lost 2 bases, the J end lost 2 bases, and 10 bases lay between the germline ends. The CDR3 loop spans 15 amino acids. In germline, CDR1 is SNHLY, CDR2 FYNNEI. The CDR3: CASSEQGNAGNTIYF. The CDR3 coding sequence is TGTGCCAGCAGTGAACAGGGTAATGCTGGAAACACCATATATTTT.

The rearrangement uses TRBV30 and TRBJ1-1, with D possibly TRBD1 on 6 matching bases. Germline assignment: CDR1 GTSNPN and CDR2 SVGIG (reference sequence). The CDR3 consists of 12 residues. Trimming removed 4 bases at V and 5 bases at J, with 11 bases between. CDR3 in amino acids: CAWNLGTTEAFF. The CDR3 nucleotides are TGTGCCTGGAACCTAGGGACAACTGAAGCTTTCTTT.

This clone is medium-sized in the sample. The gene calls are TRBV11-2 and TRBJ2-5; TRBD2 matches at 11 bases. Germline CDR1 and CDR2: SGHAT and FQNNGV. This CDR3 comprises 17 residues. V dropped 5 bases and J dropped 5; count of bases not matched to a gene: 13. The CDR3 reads CASSEGLAAGMAETQYF. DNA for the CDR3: TGTGCCAGCAGCGAGGGACTAGCGGCAGGAATGGCGGAGACCCAGTACTTC.

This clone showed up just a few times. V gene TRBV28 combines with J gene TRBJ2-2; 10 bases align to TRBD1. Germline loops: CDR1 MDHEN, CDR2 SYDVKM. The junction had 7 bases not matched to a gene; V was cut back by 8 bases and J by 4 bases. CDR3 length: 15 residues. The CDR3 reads CASGSGTGVTGELFF. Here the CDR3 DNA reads TGTGCCAGCGGGTCCGGGACAGGGGTCACCGGGGAGCTGTTTTTT.

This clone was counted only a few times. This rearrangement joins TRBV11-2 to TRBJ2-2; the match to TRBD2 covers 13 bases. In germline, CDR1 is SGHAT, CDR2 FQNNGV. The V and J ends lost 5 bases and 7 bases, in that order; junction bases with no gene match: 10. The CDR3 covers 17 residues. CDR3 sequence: CASSPGTSGISHGELFF. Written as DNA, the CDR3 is TGTGCCAGCAGCCCTGGGACTAGCGGGATTTCTCACGGGGAGCTGTTTTTT.

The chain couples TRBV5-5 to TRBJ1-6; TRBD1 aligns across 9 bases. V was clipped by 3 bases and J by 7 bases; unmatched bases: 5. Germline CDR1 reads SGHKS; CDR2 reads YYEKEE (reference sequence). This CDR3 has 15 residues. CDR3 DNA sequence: TGTGCCAGCAGCTATCGGACAGGGGAAAATTCACCCCTCCACTTT. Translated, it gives CASSYRTGENSPLHF.

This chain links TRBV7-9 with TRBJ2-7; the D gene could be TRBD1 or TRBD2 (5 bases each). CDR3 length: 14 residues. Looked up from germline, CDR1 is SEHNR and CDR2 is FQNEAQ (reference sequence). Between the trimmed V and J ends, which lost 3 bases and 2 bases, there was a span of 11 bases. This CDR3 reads CASSFGAGAYEQYF. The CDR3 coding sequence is TGTGCCAGCAGCTTCGGGGCTGGGGCCTACGAGCAGTACTTC.

CDR3 DNA: TGTGCCAGCTCCCGGACTAGCGGGCAAGAGACCCAGTACTTC. This codes for CASSRTSGQETQYF. J is TRBJ2-5 and V is TRBV18, with 11 bases identical to TRBD2. J gave up 2 bases and V 6 bases, and 2 bases lay outside the gene matches. The CDR3 spans 14 residues. The germline gives CDR1 KGHSH, CDR2 LQKENI.

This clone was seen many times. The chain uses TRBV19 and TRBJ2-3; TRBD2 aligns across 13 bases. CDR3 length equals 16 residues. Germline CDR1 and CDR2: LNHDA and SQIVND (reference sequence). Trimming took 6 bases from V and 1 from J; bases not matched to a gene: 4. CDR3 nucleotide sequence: TGTGCCAGTAGCAGGACTAGCGGGAGCGGCACAGATACGCAGTATTTT. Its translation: CASSRTSGSGTDTQYF.

The DNA for the CDR3 is TGTGCCAGTACCGAGGCCGAGGCCTACGAGCAGTACTTC. Translated, it gives CASTEAEAYEQYF. V usage is TRBV6-1 and J usage is TRBJ2-7; D unresolved. CDR1 and CDR2 from the germline V gene are MNHNS and SASEGT. The CDR3 runs to 13 residues. V dropped 9 bases and J dropped 2 bases, with 14 bases sitting between them.

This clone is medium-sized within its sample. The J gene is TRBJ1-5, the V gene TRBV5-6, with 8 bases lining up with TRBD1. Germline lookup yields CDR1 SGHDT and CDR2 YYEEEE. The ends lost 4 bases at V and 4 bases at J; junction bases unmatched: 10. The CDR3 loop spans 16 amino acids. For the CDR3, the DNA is TGTGCCAGCAGCCCGGGGACAGGCTCGGGGAATCAGCCCCAGCATTTT. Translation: CASSPGTGSGNQPQHF.

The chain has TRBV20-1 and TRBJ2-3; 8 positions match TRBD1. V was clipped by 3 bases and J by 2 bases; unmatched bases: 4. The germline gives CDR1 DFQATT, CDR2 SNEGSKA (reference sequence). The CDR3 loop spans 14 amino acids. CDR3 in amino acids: CSASGTGFTDTQYF. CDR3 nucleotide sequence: TGCAGTGCTAGCGGGACAGGTTTCACAGATACGCAGTATTTT.

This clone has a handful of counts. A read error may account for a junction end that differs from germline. CDR3 in amino acids: CASSEGSSGSSEQYF. In DNA form, the CDR3 reads TGTGCCAGCAGTGAAGGCTCTAGCGGGTCCTCCGAGCAGTACTTC. The chain links TRBV6-1 to TRBJ2-7; 8 bases align to TRBD2. The CDR3 runs to 15 residues. Germline CDR1 is MNHNS and CDR2 is SASEGT.

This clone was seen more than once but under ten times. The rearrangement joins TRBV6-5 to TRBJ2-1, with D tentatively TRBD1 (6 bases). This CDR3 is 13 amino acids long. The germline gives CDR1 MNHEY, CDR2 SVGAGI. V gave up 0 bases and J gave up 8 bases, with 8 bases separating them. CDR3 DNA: TGTGCCAGCAGTTACTCGGGGGCGGATGAGCAGTTCTTC. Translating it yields CASSYSGADEQFF.

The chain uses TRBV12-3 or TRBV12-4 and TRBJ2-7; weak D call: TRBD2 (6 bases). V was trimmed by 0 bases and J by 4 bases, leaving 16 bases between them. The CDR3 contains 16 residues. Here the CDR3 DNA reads TGTGCCAGCAGTTTAGCTCGGGGCGGGACTTGGTACGAGCAGTACTTC. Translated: CASSLARGGTWYEQYF.

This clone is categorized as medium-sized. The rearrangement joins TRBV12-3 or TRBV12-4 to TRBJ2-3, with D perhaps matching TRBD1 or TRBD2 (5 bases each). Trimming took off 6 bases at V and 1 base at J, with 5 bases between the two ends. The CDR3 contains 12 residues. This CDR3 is CASRGRTDTQYF. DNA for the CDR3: TGTGCCAGCAGGGGACGCACAGATACGCAGTATTTT.

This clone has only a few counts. In DNA form, the CDR3 reads TGTGCCAGTAATCAGGGGGCATCCGGGGAGCTGTTTTTT. Translation: CASNQGASGELFF. The chain recombines TRBV19 with TRBJ2-2, with 8 bases that match TRBD1. Germline-derived CDR1 and CDR2 are LNHDA and SQIVND (reference sequence). This CDR3 contains 13 residues. The trim removed 7 bases at V and 6 bases at J, leaving 4 bases unmatched.

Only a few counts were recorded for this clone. In DNA, the CDR3 is TGTGCCAGTAGTATCGATACAGGGGCCTCCTACGAGCAGTACTTC. Protein product: CASSIDTGASYEQYF. The chain combines TRBV19 with TRBJ2-7; 7 bases line up with TRBD1. Germline CDR1 reads LNHDA; CDR2 reads SQIVND (reference sequence). This CDR3 spans 15 amino acids. V lost 3 bases and J lost 0; bases outside the gene matches: 5. Looking up the rest from reference TRBV19 and TRBJ2-7 gives the full variable domain: DGGITQSPKYLFRKEGQNVTLSCEQNLNHDAMYWYRQDPGQGLRLIYYSQIVNDFQKGDIAEGYSVSREKKESFPLTVTSAQKNPTAFYLCASSIDTGASYEQYFGPGTRLTVT.

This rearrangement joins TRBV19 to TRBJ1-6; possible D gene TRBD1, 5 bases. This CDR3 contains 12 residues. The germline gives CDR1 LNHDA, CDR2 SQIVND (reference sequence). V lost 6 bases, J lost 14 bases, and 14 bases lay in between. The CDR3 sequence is CASRGDGRTLHF. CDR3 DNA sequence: TGTGCCAGTAGAGGGGACGGTCGCACCCTCCACTTT. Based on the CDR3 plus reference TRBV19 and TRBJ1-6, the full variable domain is DGGITQSPKYLFRKEGQNVTLSCEQNLNHDAMYWYRQDPGQGLRLIYYSQIVNDFQKGDIAEGYSVSREKKESFPLTVTSAQKNPTAFYLCASRGDGRTLHFGNGTRLTVT.

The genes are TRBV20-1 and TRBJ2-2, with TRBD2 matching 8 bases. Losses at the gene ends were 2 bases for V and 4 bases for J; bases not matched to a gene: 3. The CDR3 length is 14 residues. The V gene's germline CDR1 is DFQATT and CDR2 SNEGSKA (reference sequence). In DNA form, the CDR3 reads TGCAGTGCTAGAAGCCTAGCGGGCACCGGGGAGCTGTTTTTT. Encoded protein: CSARSLAGTGELFF.